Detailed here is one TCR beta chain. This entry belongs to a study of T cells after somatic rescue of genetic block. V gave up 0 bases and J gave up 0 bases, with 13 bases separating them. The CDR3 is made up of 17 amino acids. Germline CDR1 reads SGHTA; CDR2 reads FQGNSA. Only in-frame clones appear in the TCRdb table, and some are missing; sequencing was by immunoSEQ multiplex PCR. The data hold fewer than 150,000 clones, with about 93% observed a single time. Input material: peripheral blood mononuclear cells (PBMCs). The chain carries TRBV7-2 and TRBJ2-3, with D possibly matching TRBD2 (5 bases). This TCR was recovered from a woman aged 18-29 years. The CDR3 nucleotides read TGTGCCAGCAGCTTAGCCTGGCGGGTACGGAGCACAGATACGCAGTATTTT. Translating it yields CASSLAWRVRSTDTQYF.